This TCR beta chain was identified in a study of lymphopenia after photon versus proton radiotherapy. There are 17 residues in the CDR3. Germline V CDR1 and CDR2: KGHSH, LQKENI. The ends lost 3 bases at V and 8 bases at J; junction bases unmatched: 18. As to this clone: Its antigen is undetermined.

Sequencing was performed with immunoSEQ multiplex PCR; in TCRdb, only in-frame clones are kept and a portion is missing. The sample has 75,000 or so clones, approximately 82% seen once. Study outcomes and limitations: Post-nadir diversity loss with photons came from oligoclonal expansion, particularly CD8+ Temra cells. Better survival with proton therapy was suggested as possible, not demonstrated. Relative stability marked proton patients; photon patients lost diversity and naive cells. Larger post-nadir TCR diversity loss correlated inversely with survival in deceased patients.

This chain links TRBV18 with TRBJ1-2, with 7 nucleotides matching TRBD1. Material: peripheral blood, obtained from a patient treated with proton-based radiotherapy. The receptor comes from a man aged 55 to 70 with pancreatic cancer. CDR3 in amino acids: CASSPSYRTGSLGGYTF. The DNA for the CDR3 is TGTGCCAGCTCACCCTCCTACCGGACAGGTTCGTTGGGGGGCTACACCTTC.